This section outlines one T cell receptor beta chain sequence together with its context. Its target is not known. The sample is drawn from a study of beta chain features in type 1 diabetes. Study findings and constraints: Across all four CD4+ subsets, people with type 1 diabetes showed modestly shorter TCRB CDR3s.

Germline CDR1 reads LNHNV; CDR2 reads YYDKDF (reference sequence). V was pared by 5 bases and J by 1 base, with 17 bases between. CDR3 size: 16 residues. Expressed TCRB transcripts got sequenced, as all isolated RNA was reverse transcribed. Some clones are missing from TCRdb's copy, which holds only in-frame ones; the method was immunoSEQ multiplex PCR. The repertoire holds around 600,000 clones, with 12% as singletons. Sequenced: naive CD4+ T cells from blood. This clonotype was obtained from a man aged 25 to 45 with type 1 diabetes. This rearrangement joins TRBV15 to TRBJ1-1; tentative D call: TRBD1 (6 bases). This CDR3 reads CATSGFIKTGNTEAFF. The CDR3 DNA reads TGTGCCACCAGCGGCTTTATTAAGACAGGGAACACTGAAGCTTTCTTT.